This passage covers 23 T cell receptor beta chains from one sample sequenced in a study of blood T cell repertoires in COVID-19 (dated by TCRdb to about 2020). The receptor library was made with the immunoSEQ multiplex PCR assay. In its TCRdb copy, this immuneACCESS table keeps in-frame sequences only and misses some clones. Where compared with another copy, unresolved V genes explain less than half of these, and the others have no known cause. This sample comprises some 170,000 clones, roughly 82% of them detected only once. The ten largest make up 8.4% of the sample. Sequencing input: peripheral blood. Receptor source: a woman aged 70-85 years with acute or convalescent COVID-19.

The chain carries TRBV28 and TRBJ1-2, with a weak D call TRBD1 (6 bases). Germline V gene sequence: CDR1 MDHEN, CDR2 SYDVKM. The CDR3 has 14 amino acids. V gave up 7 bases and J gave up 3 bases, with 15 bases separating them. The CDR3 spells CASKSGGRYYGYTF. The CDR3 nucleotides are TGTGCCAGCAAGAGCGGGGGGCGATACTATGGCTACACCTTC.

V gene TRBV7-9 combines with J gene TRBJ2-3; the D gene is possibly TRBD2 (5 bases). V lost 2 bases to trimming and J lost 4 bases, with 13 bases between them. There are 15 residues in the CDR3. The germline gives CDR1 SEHNR, CDR2 FQNEAQ (reference sequence). CDR3: CASSLSLARPDTQYF. CDR3 coding DNA: TGTGCCAGCAGCTTATCGCTAGCTAGGCCAGATACGCAGTATTTT.

The count of this clone is one. The CDR3 DNA is TGTGCCAGCAGCCCTTGGACAGGCTATGGCTACACCTTC. Translation: CASSPWTGYGYTF. This rearrangement joins TRBV5-5 to TRBJ1-2; the match to TRBD1 covers 7 bases. The CDR3 sequence is 13 residues long. Unmatched junction bases numbered 4, after V lost 4 bases and J lost 4 bases. Germline V lookup: CDR1 SGHKS, CDR2 YYEKEE (reference sequence).

This chain connects TRBV19 to TRBJ1-2, with 8 bases lining up with TRBD1. This CDR3 comprises 15 residues. J gave up 4 bases and V 7 bases, and 11 bases lay outside the gene matches. Germline CDR1 reads LNHDA; CDR2 reads SQIVND (reference sequence). CDR3 DNA sequence: TGTGCCAGTACGATTGGGACAGGTCTAGGCTATGGCTACACCTTC. Its protein product is CASTIGTGLGYGYTF. The full variable domain, completed using reference TRBV19 and TRBJ1-2, is DGGITQSPKYLFRKEGQNVTLSCEQNLNHDAMYWYRQDPGQGLRLIYYSQIVNDFQKGDIAEGYSVSREKKESFPLTVTSAQKNPTAFYLCASTIGTGLGYGYTFGSGTRLTVV.

This clone was found once. The CDR3 sequence is CASSWGDGGNTEAFF. The CDR3 coding sequence is TGCGCCAGCAGCTGGGGGGACGGGGGAAACACTGAAGCTTTCTTT. The rearrangement links TRBV5-1 to TRBJ1-1, with D perhaps TRBD1 (5 bases). The V gene lost 3 bases and the J gene lost 2 bases, with 14 bases spanning the gap. Germline CDR1 and CDR2: SGHRS and YFSETQ. This CDR3 spans 15 amino acids.

The CDR3 sequence is CASKDLGTGRLSGNTIYF. CDR3 nucleotides: TGTGCCAGTAAGGACCTTGGGACAGGGAGACTATCTGGAAACACCATATATTTT. The rearrangement links TRBV19 to TRBJ1-3, with 9 nucleotides matching TRBD1. The trim removed 7 bases at V and 1 base at J, leaving 14 bases unmatched. The CDR3 runs 18 residues. Germline values: CDR1 LNHDA, CDR2 SQIVND (reference sequence).

The J gene is TRBJ2-5, the V gene TRBV28; tentative D call: TRBD1 (6 bases). The germline CDR1 and CDR2 sequences are MDHEN and SYDVKM. V lost 4 bases, J lost 3 bases, and 15 bases lay in between. The CDR3 length is 15 residues. The CDR3 DNA follows: TGTGCCAGCAGTTACCAGGGGCGAGGGGAAGAGACCCAGTACTTC. Translated, it gives CASSYQGRGEETQYF.

The chain recombines TRBV5-5 with TRBJ2-5; 7 nucleotides match TRBD1. The V gene's germline CDR1 is SGHKS and CDR2 YYEKEE (reference sequence). CDR3 length equals 15 residues. V shed 2 bases, J shed 0 bases, and the junction held 4 bases outside the gene matches. In nucleotides, the CDR3 is TGTGCCAGCAGCTTCGGGACAGAGAACCAAGAGACCCAGTACTTC. It is translated as CASSFGTENQETQYF.

The chain employs TRBV6-6 and TRBJ1-2, with 9 positions matching TRBD1. Germline assignment: CDR1 MNHNY and CDR2 SVGAGI (reference sequence). This CDR3 has 13 residues. After removal of 5 bases from V and 5 bases from J, the junction contained 3 bases not matched to a gene. The CDR3 sequence is CASSRDRDYGYTF. For the CDR3, the DNA is TGTGCCAGCAGTCGGGACAGGGATTATGGCTACACCTTC.

The genes are TRBV3-1 (or the pseudogene TRBV3-2) and TRBJ1-2; D gene ambiguous. V lost 0 bases and J lost 6, with 11 bases in between. In germline, CDR1 is LGHDT, CDR2 YNNKEL (reference sequence). CDR3 length: 14 amino acids. This chain's CDR3 is CASSQDGTAHGYTF. In DNA form, the CDR3 reads TGTGCCAGCAGCCAAGATGGTACAGCCCATGGCTACACCTTC.

This clone appeared once. The chain employs TRBV28 and TRBJ2-5, with 11 nucleotides matching TRBD1. J was trimmed by 5 bases and V by 6 bases; bases with no gene match: 11. From germline, CDR1 is MDHEN and CDR2 SYDVKM. The CDR3 is 16 residues long. CDR3 in DNA: TGTGCCAGCAGGACCGAACGGACAGGGGGCGGGGAGACCCAGTACTTC. This encodes CASRTERTGGGETQYF.

V is TRBV9 and J is TRBJ1-1, with D uncertain. Germline CDR1 reads SGDLS; CDR2 reads YYNGEE. Deletions cut 3 bases from V and 9 bases from J, with 15 bases between. CDR3 size: 13 residues. In nucleotides, the CDR3 is TGTGCCAGCAGCGGAGCCGCGGGTCGCCAAGCTTTCTTT. Residues: CASSGAAGRQAFF.

The rearrangement links TRBV29-1 to TRBJ2-5; the D gene is possibly TRBD1 (6 bases). The CDR3 length is 12 residues. Trimming removed 6 bases at V and 4 bases at J, with 12 bases between. Germline-derived CDR1 and CDR2 are SQVTM and ANQGSEA. CDR3 DNA: TGCAGCGTGGTGAGGGGGTCAGAGACCCAGTACTTC. Amino acid sequence: CSVVRGSETQYF.

This clone was picked up a small number of times. The CDR3 is CASSIGGGTGSYNEQFF. Written as DNA, the CDR3 is TGTGCCAGTAGTATAGGTGGGGGGACCGGCTCCTACAATGAGCAGTTCTTC. J is TRBJ2-1 and V is TRBV19, with D tentatively TRBD2 (6 bases). This CDR3 spans 17 amino acids. V gave up 1 base and J gave up 0 bases, with 13 bases separating them. Germline CDR1 reads LNHDA; CDR2 reads SQIVND (reference sequence).

This clone was detected only a few times. The V and J genes are TRBV4-1 and TRBJ1-5, with 7 bases matching TRBD1. Trimming removed 4 bases from V and 3 bases from J; junction bases left unmatched: 3. There are 14 residues in the CDR3. Germline loops: CDR1 MGHRA, CDR2 YSYEKL. Here the CDR3 DNA reads TGCGCCAGCAGCCCCGGGACAGCCAATCAGCCCCAGCATTTT. Its protein product is CASSPGTANQPQHF.

The chain employs TRBV18 and TRBJ1-1; 7 bases agree with TRBD1. With 4 bases clipped from V and 5 bases from J, the junction kept 4 bases outside the gene matches. This CDR3 comprises 13 residues. The germline V gene encodes CDR1 KGHSH and CDR2 LQKENI. The CDR3 DNA reads as TGTGCCAGCTCACTTGACAGGGATACTGAAGCTTTCTTT. This codes for CASSLDRDTEAFF.

V usage is TRBV30 and J usage is TRBJ1-1; 11 positions agree with TRBD1. The germline CDR1 and CDR2 sequences are GTSNPN and SVGIG (reference sequence). Germline trimming cut 5 bases from V and 5 bases from J; bases unmatched to any gene: 4. This CDR3 is 13 amino acids long. CDR3 in DNA: TGTGCCTGGGGCGGGACAGGGGGGACTGAAGCTTTCTTT. Translated: CAWGGTGGTEAFF. Full variable domain (outside the CDR3, taken from reference TRBV30 and TRBJ1-1): SQTIHQWPATLVQPVGSPLSLECTVEGTSNPNLYWYRQAAGRGLQLLFYSVGIGQISSEVPQNLSASRPQDRQFILSSKKLLLSDSGFYLCAWGGTGGTEAFFGQGTRLTVV.

This clone has only a few counts. V is TRBV29-1 and J is TRBJ1-2, with D possibly matching TRBD1 (5 bases). This CDR3 has 12 residues. Trimming took 3 bases from V and 2 from J, leaving 7 bases between them. Per the germline V gene, CDR1 is SQVTM and CDR2 is ANQGSEA. The CDR3 DNA follows: TGCAGCGTTGAGGCAGGGAACTATGGCTACACCTTC. Translation gives CSVEAGNYGYTF.

The chain combines TRBV3-1 (or the pseudogene TRBV3-2) with TRBJ2-3; 8 bases match TRBD2. V trimming: 7 bases; J trimming: 6 bases; junction bases outside the gene matches: 15. CDR3 length: 16 amino acids. Germline loops: CDR1 LGHDT, CDR2 YNNKEL (reference sequence). The CDR3 here is CASTPRRGGLYDTQYF. DNA for the CDR3: TGTGCCAGCACCCCTCGCCGGGGGGGCCTATACGATACGCAGTATTTT.

This sequence joins TRBV3-1 (or the pseudogene TRBV3-2) and TRBJ2-3, with 13 nucleotides matching TRBD2. The length of the CDR3 is 17 residues. V lost 3 bases, J lost 5 bases, and 8 bases stayed unmatched. Germline lookup yields CDR1 LGHDT and CDR2 YNNKEL (reference sequence). This CDR3 reads CASSHPGLAGRGDTQYF. The CDR3 region has the DNA TGTGCCAGCAGCCACCCGGGACTAGCGGGGAGAGGAGATACGCAGTATTTT.

A single count supports this clone. V and J are TRBV19 and TRBJ1-5; 7 bases align to TRBD1. Germline V gene sequence: CDR1 LNHDA, CDR2 SQIVND (reference sequence). This CDR3 is built from 15 residues. V was clipped by 4 bases and J by 9 bases; unmatched bases: 12. The CDR3 region has the DNA TGTGCCAGTAGTAACCGGGACAGTGGATCCTGGCCCCAGCATTTT. Amino acids: CASSNRDSGSWPQHF.

Only a few counts were recorded for this clone. The chain couples TRBV7-9 to TRBJ1-2; the D is unclear. Trimming left V 5 bases short and J 4 bases short, with 11 bases between. Germline-derived CDR1 and CDR2 are SEHNR and FQNEAQ (reference sequence). The CDR3 is 13 amino acids. In DNA, the CDR3 is TGTGCCAGCAGCCCCCAACAATTCTATGGCTACACCTTC. Protein product: CASSPQQFYGYTF.

The count of this clone is one. The rearrangement joins TRBV7-3 to TRBJ2-3, with 11 bases fitting TRBD2. Germline-derived CDR1 and CDR2 are SGHTA and FQGTGA. The trim removed 3 bases at V and 1 base at J, leaving 3 bases unmatched. CDR3 length equals 16 residues. The CDR3 region is CASSFLAGGGTDTQYF. DNA for the CDR3: TGTGCCAGCAGCTTTTTAGCGGGGGGGGGCACAGATACGCAGTATTTT.